Presented here are 29 T cell receptor beta chains from one specimen sequenced in a study of neurological immune-mediated disorders. Using its own MiXCR run on the 5' RACE reads, TCRdb lists one record per CDR3 protein. The table records fewer than 65,000 distinct CDR3 sequences, 10% of them present only once. Sequences were obtained from PBMCs. Receptor source: a man between 65 and 85 years old with HTLV-1-associated myelopathy (HAM/TSP).

This clonotype was counted many times. V usage is TRBV24-1 and J usage is TRBJ2-2; weak D call: TRBD1 (5 bases). There are 14 residues in the CDR3. Trimming left V 7 bases short and J 2 bases short, with 10 bases between. Germline V gene sequence: CDR1 KGHDR, CDR2 SFDVKD. CDR3 nucleotides: TGTGCCACCAGGGGCCAGGGAAACACCGGGGAGCTGTTTTTT. As protein: CATRGQGNTGELFF.

There are many counts of this clonotype. This sequence joins TRBV7-9 and TRBJ1-6, with 7 bases that match TRBD1. The V gene end was trimmed by 5 bases and the J gene end by 9 bases; junction bases not matched to a gene: 4. Germline CDR1 reads SEHNR; CDR2 reads FQNEAQ (reference sequence). This CDR3 region has 13 residues. The CDR3 is CASSRQGGSPLHF. In DNA form, the CDR3 reads TGTGCCAGCAGCCGACAGGGCGGTTCACCCCTCCACTTT.

This clonotype has ten or more counts. CDR3 coding DNA: TGTGCCAGCAGTTCCTATACTCTCAGGGATTACGAGCAGTACTTC. Its protein product is CASSSYTLRDYEQYF. The chain recombines TRBV28 with TRBJ2-7; D is possibly TRBD1 (5 bases). The V gene lost 4 bases and the J gene lost 4 bases, with 17 bases spanning the gap. Germline loops: CDR1 MDHEN, CDR2 SYDVKM. The length of the CDR3 is 15 residues.

This clonotype appeared many times. The chain employs TRBV5-1 and TRBJ2-7, with TRBD1 as a possible D gene (6 bases). Trimming cost V 2 bases and J 2 bases, with 11 bases left between them. Germline assignment: CDR1 SGHRS and CDR2 YFSETQ. CDR3 size: 14 residues. The DNA of the CDR3 is TGCGCCAGCAGCTTACAGGGTCCGGCCTACGAGCAGTACTTC. Amino acids: CASSLQGPAYEQYF. The variable domain in full, with the rest retrieved from reference TRBV5-1 and TRBJ2-7, is KAGVTQTPRYLIKTRGQQVTLSCSPISGHRSVSWYQQTPGQGLQFLFEYFSETQRNKGNFPGRFSGRQFSNSRSEMNVSTLELGDSALYLCASSLQGPAYEQYFGPGTRLTVT.

This clonotype was counted a few times. The chain joins TRBV4-3 to TRBJ2-5; no definite D call. V lost 1 base to trimming and J lost 4 bases, with 7 bases between them. Germline lookup yields CDR1 LGHNA and CDR2 YSLEER. This CDR3 contains 13 residues. CDR3 DNA: TGCGCCAGCAGCCAAGGCGAAGGAGAGACCCAGTACTTC. Translating gives CASSQGEGETQYF.

The chain combines TRBV5-5 with TRBJ2-2; D not certain. The length of the CDR3 is 15 residues. Trimming took 0 bases from V and 5 from J, leaving 11 bases between them. From germline, CDR1 is SGHKS and CDR2 YYEKEE (reference sequence). The CDR3 DNA is TGTGCCAGCAGCTTGGCTTTAGTTAGTACCGGGGAGCTGTTTTTT. It yields the protein CASSLALVSTGELFF.

Note on this clonotype: Its ends do not fully match the called genes, so a read error is possible. V usage is TRBV7-3 and J usage is TRBJ2-5; 9 positions match TRBD1. This CDR3 is built from 15 residues. Germline CDR1 SGHTA, CDR2 FQGTGA. The CDR3 coding sequence is TGTGCCGGCACTCCCGGGACAGGGATTGGAGAGATCCAGTACTTC. Its translation is CAGTPGTGIGEIQYF.

In this sample, this clonotype turned up many times. The CDR3 DNA reads TGTGCCAGCAGCCTCGCCCGGTCGTGGAACACCGGGGAGCTGTTTTTT. Its translation: CASSLARSWNTGELFF. The rearrangement joins TRBV3-1 to TRBJ2-2; D is uncertain. Germline assignment: CDR1 LGHDT and CDR2 YNNKEL (reference sequence). The CDR3 covers 16 residues. The germline V and J ends were trimmed by 4 bases and 1 base, with 13 bases remaining between them.

This clonotype showed up many times. This sequence joins TRBV5-1 and TRBJ1-2; D not certain. V lost 5 bases to trimming and J lost 8 bases, with 13 bases between them. Germline lookup yields CDR1 SGHRS and CDR2 YFSETQ. The CDR3 runs to 12 residues. The CDR3 is CASSPGSDGYTF. In DNA, the CDR3 is TGCGCCAGCAGTCCCGGGAGCGACGGCTACACCTTC.

This clonotype appeared many times. The V gene is TRBV6-6, the J gene TRBJ1-4; no clear D gene. This CDR3 has 13 residues. Germline-derived CDR1 and CDR2 are MNHNY and SVGAGI (reference sequence). V lost 7 bases to trimming and J lost 8 bases, with 14 bases between them. The CDR3 region has the DNA TGTGCCAGCACAAAGGACTTTGGGGAAAAACTGTTTTTT. Its protein is CASTKDFGEKLFF.

This clonotype occurred many times. This chain connects TRBV5-1 to TRBJ1-1; D might be TRBD1 (6 bases). Trimming took off 10 bases at V and 0 bases at J, with 13 bases between the two ends. CDR3 length: 13 residues. Germline CDR1 reads SGHRS; CDR2 reads YFSETQ. CDR3 in DNA: TGCGCCGGCGTGGACAGCTTGAACACTGAAGCTTTCTTT. Translation gives CAGVDSLNTEAFF.

This clonotype was observed many times. At one of its ends the junction is not consistent with the germline gene, which may arise from a read error. This chain uses TRBV29-1 with TRBJ2-1; D may be TRBD2 (5 bases). Germline V gene data show CDR1 as SQVTM and CDR2 as ANQGSEA. The CDR3 has 12 amino acids. Here the CDR3 reads CSVEKGRNDQFF. For the CDR3, the DNA is TGCAGCGTTGAGAAAGGGAGAAATGACCAGTTCTTC.

This clonotype was observed at least ten times. The rearrangement links TRBV9 to TRBJ2-3; a weak D match, TRBD2 (6 bases). The V gene lost 0 bases and the J gene lost 2 bases, with 16 bases spanning the gap. CDR3 length: 17 amino acids. Germline lookup yields CDR1 SGDLS and CDR2 YYNGEE. CDR3 sequence: CASSVAGGADFTDTQYF. DNA for the CDR3: TGTGCCAGCAGCGTAGCCGGAGGGGCAGACTTCACAGATACGCAGTATTTT.

This clonotype has ten or more counts. The chain uses TRBV27 and TRBJ1-5; TRBD1 might be the D (5 bases). The CDR3 loop spans 14 amino acids. Per germline, CDR1 MNHEY and CDR2 SMNVEV (reference sequence). The germline V and J ends were trimmed by 6 bases and 1 base, with 10 bases remaining between them. The CDR3 DNA is TGTGCCAGCAGCCTCAGGGAAAGCAATCAGCCCCAGCATTTT. As protein: CASSLRESNQPQHF.

This clonotype was counted ten times or more. V and J are TRBV7-2 and TRBJ2-7, with a tentative D call TRBD2 (6 bases). CDR3 length: 14 amino acids. Germline V gene lookup returns CDR1 SGHTA and CDR2 FQGNSA. Trimming left V 1 base short and J 7 bases short, with 14 bases between. CDR3 sequence (DNA): TGTGCCAGCAGCTTAGGAGGGGACTTTTTGGAGCAGTACTTC. Protein product: CASSLGGDFLEQYF. Filled out from reference TRBV7-2 and TRBJ2-7, the complete variable domain reads GAGVSQSPSNKVTEKGKDVELRCDPISGHTALYWYRQSLGQGLEFLIYFQGNSAPDKSGLPSDRFSAERTGGSVSTLTIQRTQQEDSAVYLCASSLGGDFLEQYFGPGTRLTVT.

This clonotype was recorded many times. The chain combines TRBV20-1 with TRBJ2-5; 10 bases line up with TRBD2. The germline gives CDR1 DFQATT, CDR2 SNEGSKA (reference sequence). The CDR3 is made up of 17 amino acids. The V segment lost 0 bases and the J segment 5 bases; nucleotides outside the gene matches: 12. CDR3: CSARDLLAGSGEETQYF. In DNA form, the CDR3 reads TGCAGTGCTAGAGATTTACTAGCGGGATCAGGGGAGGAGACCCAGTACTTC.

This clonotype was seen at least ten times. The chain carries TRBV6-1 and TRBJ1-4; tentatively, D is TRBD1 (5 bases). Trimming shortened V by 6 bases and J by 7 bases, and 15 bases separated the two germline ends. The germline gives CDR1 MNHNS, CDR2 SASEGT. The CDR3 is 14 amino acids. CDR3 nucleotides: TGTGCCAGCAGCCCTACGACAGAGGCTGAAAAACTGTTTTTT. Its protein is CASSPTTEAEKLFF.

This clonotype was detected ten times or more. V usage is TRBV20-1 and J usage is TRBJ1-5, with D unresolved. The CDR3 totals 12 residues. The V and J ends lost 6 bases and 2 bases respectively, with 8 bases between them. Germline V gene lookup returns CDR1 DFQATT and CDR2 SNEGSKA (reference sequence). The CDR3 loop reads CSAPPGNQPQHF. In DNA form, the CDR3 reads TGCAGTGCCCCGCCCGGCAATCAGCCCCAGCATTTT.

This clonotype came up many times. This chain joins TRBV7-2 and TRBJ2-1; TRBD2 agrees at 10 bases. The CDR3 contains 15 residues. Germline values: CDR1 SGHTA, CDR2 FQGNSA. Trimming at V came to 5 bases and at J to 5 bases, leaving 6 bases not matched to a gene. The CDR3: CASSVRTSGNNEQFF. The CDR3 bases are TGTGCCAGCAGCGTCCGGACTAGCGGCAACAATGAGCAGTTCTTC. Full variable domain (outside the CDR3, taken from reference TRBV7-2 and TRBJ2-1): GAGVSQSPSNKVTEKGKDVELRCDPISGHTALYWYRQSLGQGLEFLIYFQGNSAPDKSGLPSDRFSAERTGGSVSTLTIQRTQQEDSAVYLCASSVRTSGNNEQFFGPGTRLTVL.

This clonotype was detected many times. The chain combines TRBV7-2 with TRBJ2-1; tentatively, D is TRBD2 (6 bases). Germline V CDR1 and CDR2: SGHTA, FQGNSA. This CDR3 spans 13 amino acids. V gave up 3 bases and J gave up 8 bases, with 11 bases separating them. CDR3 loop: CASSFRWGDEQFF. Written as DNA, the CDR3 is TGTGCCAGCAGCTTCCGTTGGGGGGATGAGCAGTTCTTC.

This clonotype was found many times. This chain uses TRBV20-1 with TRBJ2-3, with no clear D. The germline CDR1 and CDR2 sequences are DFQATT and SNEGSKA (reference sequence). Trimming shortened V by 3 bases and J by 2 bases, and 15 bases separated the two germline ends. The CDR3 covers 15 residues. The chain's CDR3 is CSARPVSRSTDTQYF. CDR3 DNA: TGCAGTGCTAGGCCGGTCTCGCGGTCCACAGATACGCAGTATTTT.

This clonotype was observed many times. The V call is TRBV4-1, the J call TRBJ2-7; weak D call: TRBD2 (6 bases). V lost 3 bases and J 2 bases, leaving 14 bases between the germline ends. This CDR3 region has 15 residues. Germline values: CDR1 MGHRA, CDR2 YSYEKL. CDR3 loop: CASSHDRLVPYEQYF. In nucleotides, the CDR3 is TGCGCCAGCAGCCACGATCGACTAGTGCCCTACGAGCAGTACTTC.

V gene TRBV9 combines with J gene TRBJ2-7; D unclear. CDR3 length equals 14 residues. Trimming stripped 0 bases from V and 2 bases from J, with 9 bases between. Germline V lookup: CDR1 SGDLS, CDR2 YYNGEE. The CDR3 loop is CASSVDLSTYEQYF. The CDR3 nucleotides read TGTGCCAGCAGCGTAGATTTGTCCACCTACGAGCAGTACTTC.

Many counts were recorded for this clonotype. This CDR3 reads CASSEDRSYNSPLHF. CDR3 nucleotides: TGTGCCAGCAGTGAAGACCGCTCCTATAATTCACCCCTCCACTTT. J is TRBJ1-6 and V is TRBV6-1, with D hard to call. The CDR3 loop spans 15 amino acids. V was pared by 1 base and J by 0 bases, with 4 bases between. Germline CDR1 is MNHNS and CDR2 is SASEGT.

This clonotype was found many times. The chain is built from TRBV6-5 and TRBJ2-5; 9 bases are a match to TRBD1. CDR3 length: 15 amino acids. The germline CDR1 and CDR2 sequences are MNHEY and SVGAGI. The junction had 10 bases not matched to a gene; V was cut back by 7 bases and J by 4 bases. CDR3 DNA: TGTGCCAGCATCCTAAGGGTGGGACAGGGAGAGACCCAGTACTTC. Its protein is CASILRVGQGETQYF.

This clonotype was counted at least ten times. In DNA, the CDR3 is TGTGCCAGCAGCTTGCGAAGCACTGAAGCTTTCTTT. Its protein product is CASSLRSTEAFF. The chain links TRBV5-6 to TRBJ1-1; unclear D gene. Trimming stripped 1 base from V and 4 bases from J, with 5 bases between. Germline CDR1 is SGHDT and CDR2 is YYEEEE. The CDR3 is 12 amino acids.

This clonotype was seen many times. The chain has TRBV5-8 and TRBJ1-5; 9 bases agree with TRBD1. In germline, CDR1 is SGHTS, CDR2 YDEGEE. The V segment lost 4 bases and the J segment 7 bases; nucleotides outside the gene matches: 12. The CDR3 runs to 16 residues. CDR3 DNA sequence: TGTGCCAGCAGCCCTCAATACAGGGGGCTGGAGCAGCCCCAGCATTTT. It is translated as CASSPQYRGLEQPQHF.

Note on this clonotype: A read error may explain this, as a much larger clone is one base away. The chain recombines TRBV28 with TRBJ2-3; TRBD2 agrees at 13 bases. The V and J ends lost 5 bases and 11 bases, in that order; junction bases with no gene match: 10. This CDR3 is 15 amino acids long. Germline loops: CDR1 MDHEN, CDR2 SYDVKM. In DNA form, the CDR3 reads TGTGCCAGCAGTGGGACTAGCGGGGCCCGGGAGGGGCAGTATTTT. This codes for CASSGTSGAREGQYF. Based on the CDR3 plus reference TRBV28 and TRBJ2-3, the full variable domain is DVKVTQSSRYLVKRTGEKVFLECVQDMDHENMFWYRQDPGLGLRLIYFSYDVKMKEKGDIPEGYSVSREKKERFSLILESASTNQTSMYLCASSGTSGAREGQYFGPGTRLTVL.

This clonotype was detected once. Since a much larger clone is just one base distant, this may be a read error. V usage is TRBV5-1 and J usage is TRBJ1-1; possibly TRBD1 for D (5 bases). The CDR3 is 17 residues long. CDR1 is SGHRS, CDR2 YFSETQ, per germline. V lost 2 bases to trimming and J lost 2 bases, with 19 bases between them. CDR3 sequence: CASSFVRSGDYNTEAFF. The CDR3 DNA is TGCGCCAGCAGCTTCGTCAGGTCCGGGGACTACAACACTGAAGCTTTCTTT.